This TCR beta chain was recovered during a study of low-dose radiotherapy and immunotherapy resistance in tumors. The overall study: Ipilimumab 1 mg/kg every six weeks, together with nivolumab 240 mg every two weeks, was given intravenously to patients. Patients took aspirin 300 mg by mouth once daily. This continued for four cycles, starting on cycle 1 day 1.

Time point noted: before trial treatment. Patients who could take part had advanced solid tumors with no tumor-infiltrating lymphocytes. Germline loops: CDR1 SQVTM, CDR2 ANQGSEA. There are 13 residues in the CDR3. V shed 5 bases and J shed 6 bases, with 17 bases lying between them. This clonotype was observed at least ten times. Primers used for first-strand cDNA, a TRAV- and TRBV-specific set, covered both alpha and beta chains. A constant-region primer paired with the V-primer adapter amplified TCRs over about 19 PCR cycles. TCRdb called the reads again in MiXCR, with one record for every CDR3 protein. This sample yields 57,000 or so distinct CDR3 sequences, of which 20% to 25% are seen a single time; 5.5% to 6% belongs to the top ten.

The sequencing used PBMCs, collected before treatment. The chain links TRBV29-1 to TRBJ2-7; no clear D. The sequence derives from a male donor with prostate cancer. CDR3 loop: CSVLNPASSEQYF. The CDR3 nucleotides are TGCAGCGTTCTCAATCCCGCGAGCTCCGAGCAGTACTTC.